This paragraph reports one T cell receptor beta chain. The CDR3 has 15 amino acids. The germline CDR1 and CDR2 sequences are MNHEY and SVGAGI. J was trimmed by 6 bases and V by 4 bases; bases with no gene match: 6. The data originate from a study of cytomegalovirus exposure and HLA in healthy donors. Use of 60 Vbeta and 13 Jbeta primers characterized the PCR. The protocol was immunoSEQ multiplex PCR, while the TCRdb copy is restricted to in-frame clones and leaves out a portion. Of roughly 100,000 clones detected, over 70% appear once; the ten largest clones hold 0.79%. This chain joins TRBV6-5 and TRBJ2-1; 10 positions agree with TRBD2. Sequencing input: PBMCs. The receptor was isolated from a boy younger than 18 in good health and CMV-seronegative. Here the CDR3 DNA reads TGTGCCAGCAGTTTAAGCGGGGGGGCCTTCAATGAGCAGTTCTTC. Protein product: CASSLSGGAFNEQFF.